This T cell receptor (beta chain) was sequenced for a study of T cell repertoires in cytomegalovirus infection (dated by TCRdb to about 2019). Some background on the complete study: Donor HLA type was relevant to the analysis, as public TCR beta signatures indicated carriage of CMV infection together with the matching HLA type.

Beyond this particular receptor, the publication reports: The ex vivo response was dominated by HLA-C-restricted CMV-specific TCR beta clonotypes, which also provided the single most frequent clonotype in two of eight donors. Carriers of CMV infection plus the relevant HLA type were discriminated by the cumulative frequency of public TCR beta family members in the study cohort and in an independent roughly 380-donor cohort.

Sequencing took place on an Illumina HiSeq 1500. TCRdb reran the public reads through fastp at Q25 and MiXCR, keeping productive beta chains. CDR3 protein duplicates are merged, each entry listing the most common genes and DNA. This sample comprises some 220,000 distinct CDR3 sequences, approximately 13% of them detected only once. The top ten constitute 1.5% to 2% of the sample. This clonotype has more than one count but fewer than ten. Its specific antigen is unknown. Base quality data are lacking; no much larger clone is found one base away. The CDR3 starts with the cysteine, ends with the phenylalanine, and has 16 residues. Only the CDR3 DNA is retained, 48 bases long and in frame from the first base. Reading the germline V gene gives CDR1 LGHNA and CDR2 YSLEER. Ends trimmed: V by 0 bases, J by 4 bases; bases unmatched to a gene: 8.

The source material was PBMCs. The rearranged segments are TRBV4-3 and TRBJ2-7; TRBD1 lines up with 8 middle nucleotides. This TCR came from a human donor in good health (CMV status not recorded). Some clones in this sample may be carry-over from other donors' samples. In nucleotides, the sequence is TGCGCCAGCAGCCAAGATGTCGAGACAGGGGTATACGAGCAGTACTTC. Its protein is CASSQDVETGVYEQYF.